This T cell receptor beta chain was recovered during a study of T cells in Graves' hyperthyroidism and ophthalmopathy. Template material for amplifying TCR beta CDR3 regions consisted of RNA transcripts. The HTBI primer set served for first-round RT-PCR of the TCR CDR3. TCRdb recomputed calls from the multiplex PCR reads with MiXCR, one row per CDR3 protein. The sample comprises around 300,000 distinct CDR3 sequences, roughly 18% of which are singletons, and 35% to 45% rests with the top ten. The germline CDR1 and CDR2 sequences are SEHNR and FQNEAQ (reference sequence). The CDR3 covers 14 residues. Between the trimmed V and J ends, which lost 5 bases and 5 bases, there was a span of 13 bases. This clonotype was found many times. Under 3 months was the duration of disease in ophthalmopathy patients, who also had a Clinical Activity Score of at least 3 and a NOSPECS grade of at least 4.

Sample: blood. The chain combines TRBV7-9 with TRBJ2-1, with D maybe TRBD2 (6 bases). The clonotype originates from a man aged 50 to 60 with Graves' ophthalmopathy. The DNA of the CDR3 is TGTGCCAGCAGCGCGGGACGGACCGACAATGAGCAGTTCTTC. This encodes CASSAGRTDNEQFF.